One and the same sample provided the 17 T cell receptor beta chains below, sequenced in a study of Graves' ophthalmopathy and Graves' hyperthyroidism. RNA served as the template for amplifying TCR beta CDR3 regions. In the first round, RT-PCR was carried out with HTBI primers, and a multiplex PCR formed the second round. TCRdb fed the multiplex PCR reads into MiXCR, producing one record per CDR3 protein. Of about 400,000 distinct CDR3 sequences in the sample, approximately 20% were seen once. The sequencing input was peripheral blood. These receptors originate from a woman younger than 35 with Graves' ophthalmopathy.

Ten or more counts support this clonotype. The CDR3 region is CASSYPTDSGEQYF. The DNA for the CDR3 is TGTGCCAGCAGTTACCCCACCGACTCCGGGGAGCAGTACTTC. The chain couples TRBV6-2 or TRBV6-3 to TRBJ2-7; D is unclear. The V gene's germline CDR1 is MNHEY and CDR2 SVGEGT. The V gene lost 2 bases and the J gene lost 7 bases, with 15 bases spanning the gap. The CDR3 is made up of 14 amino acids.

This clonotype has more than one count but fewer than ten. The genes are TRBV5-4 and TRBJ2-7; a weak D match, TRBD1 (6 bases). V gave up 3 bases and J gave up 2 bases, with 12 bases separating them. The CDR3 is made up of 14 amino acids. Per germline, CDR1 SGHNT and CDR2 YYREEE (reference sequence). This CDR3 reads CASSSPTGAYEQYF. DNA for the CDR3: TGTGCCAGCAGCTCGCCGACAGGCGCCTACGAGCAGTACTTC. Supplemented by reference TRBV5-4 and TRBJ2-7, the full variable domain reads ETGVTQSPTHLIKTRGQQVTLRCSSQSGHNTVSWYQQALGQGPQFIFQYYREEENGRGNFPPRFSGLQFPNYSSELNVNALELDDSALYLCASSSPTGAYEQYFGPGTRLTVT.

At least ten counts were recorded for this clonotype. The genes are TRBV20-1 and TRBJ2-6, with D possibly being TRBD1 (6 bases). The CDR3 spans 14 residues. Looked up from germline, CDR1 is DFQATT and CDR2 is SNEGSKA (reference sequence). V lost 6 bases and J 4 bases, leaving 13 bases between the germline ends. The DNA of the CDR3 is TGCAGTGCCCAGGGACACTCCGGGGCCAACGTCCTGACTTTC. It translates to CSAQGHSGANVLTF.

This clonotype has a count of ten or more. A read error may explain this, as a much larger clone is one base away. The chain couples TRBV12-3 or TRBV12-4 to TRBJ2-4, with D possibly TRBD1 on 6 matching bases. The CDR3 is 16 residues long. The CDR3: CASSPDSSLAKTIQYF. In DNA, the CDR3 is TGTGCCAGCAGTCCGGACAGTTCTTTAGCCAAAACCATTCAGTACTTC.

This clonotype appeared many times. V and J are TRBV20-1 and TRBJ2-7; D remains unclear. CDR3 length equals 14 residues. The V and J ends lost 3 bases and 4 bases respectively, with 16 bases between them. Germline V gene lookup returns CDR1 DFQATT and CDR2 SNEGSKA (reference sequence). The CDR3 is CSARPVAGRYEQYF. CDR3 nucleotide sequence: TGCAGTGCTAGGCCTGTGGCTGGCCGTTACGAGCAGTACTTC.

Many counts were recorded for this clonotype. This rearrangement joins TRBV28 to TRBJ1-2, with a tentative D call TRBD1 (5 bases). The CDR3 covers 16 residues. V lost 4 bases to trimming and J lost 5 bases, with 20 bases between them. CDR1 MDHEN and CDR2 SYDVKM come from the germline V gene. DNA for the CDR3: TGTGCCAGCAGTTCCCCCCCGACAATTGGGGGGTATGGCTACACCTTC. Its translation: CASSSPPTIGGYGYTF.

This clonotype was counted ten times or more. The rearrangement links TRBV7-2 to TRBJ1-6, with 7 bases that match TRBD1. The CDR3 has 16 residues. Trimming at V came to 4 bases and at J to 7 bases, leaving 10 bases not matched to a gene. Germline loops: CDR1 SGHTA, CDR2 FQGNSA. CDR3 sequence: CASSSSTGTRNSPLHF. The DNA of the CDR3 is TGTGCCAGCAGCTCTTCGACAGGGACGAGGAATTCACCCCTCCACTTT. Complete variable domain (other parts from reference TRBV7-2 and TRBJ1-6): GAGVSQSPSNKVTEKGKDVELRCDPISGHTALYWYRQSLGQGLEFLIYFQGNSAPDKSGLPSDRFSAERTGGSVSTLTIQRTQQEDSAVYLCASSSSTGTRNSPLHFGNGTRLTVT.

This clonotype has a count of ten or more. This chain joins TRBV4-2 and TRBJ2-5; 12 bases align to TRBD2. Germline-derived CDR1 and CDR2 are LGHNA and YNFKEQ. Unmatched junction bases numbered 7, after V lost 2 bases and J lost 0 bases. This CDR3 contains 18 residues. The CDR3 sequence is CASSQSEGLAGNQETQYF. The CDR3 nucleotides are TGTGCCAGCAGCCAATCTGAAGGACTAGCGGGGAACCAAGAGACCCAGTACTTC.

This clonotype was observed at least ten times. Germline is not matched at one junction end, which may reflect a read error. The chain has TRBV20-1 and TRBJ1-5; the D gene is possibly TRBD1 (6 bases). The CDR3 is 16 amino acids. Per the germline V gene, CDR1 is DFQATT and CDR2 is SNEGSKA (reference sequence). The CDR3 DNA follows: TGCAGTGCCAGAGTGGGAGGGACAACGGGGGATCAGCCCCAGCATTTT. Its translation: CSARVGGTTGDQPQHF.

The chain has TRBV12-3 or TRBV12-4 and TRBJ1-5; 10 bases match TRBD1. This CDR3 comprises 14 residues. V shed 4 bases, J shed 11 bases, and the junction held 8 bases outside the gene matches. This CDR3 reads CASSSDRGVSTQHF. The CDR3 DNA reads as TGTGCCAGCAGTTCGGACAGGGGGGTCTCGACCCAGCATTTT.

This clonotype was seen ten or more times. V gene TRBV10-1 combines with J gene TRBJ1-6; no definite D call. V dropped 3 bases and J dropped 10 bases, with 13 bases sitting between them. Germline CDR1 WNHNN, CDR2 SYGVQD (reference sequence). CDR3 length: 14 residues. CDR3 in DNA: TGCGCCAGCAGTGAATCCCCCTCCGGCTCACCCCTCCACTTT. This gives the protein CASSESPSGSPLHF.

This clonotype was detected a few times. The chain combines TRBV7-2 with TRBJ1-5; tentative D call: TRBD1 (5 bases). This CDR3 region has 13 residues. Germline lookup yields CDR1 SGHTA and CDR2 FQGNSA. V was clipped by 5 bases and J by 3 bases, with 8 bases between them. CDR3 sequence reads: CASSDRFNQPQHF. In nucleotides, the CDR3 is TGTGCCAGCAGCGACAGATTCAATCAGCCCCAGCATTTT.

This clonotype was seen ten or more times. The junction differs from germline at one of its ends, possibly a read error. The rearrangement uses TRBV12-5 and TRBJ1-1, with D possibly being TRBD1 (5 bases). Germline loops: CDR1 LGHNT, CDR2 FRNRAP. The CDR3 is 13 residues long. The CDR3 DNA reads TGTGCTAGCGGTTTCCGTCCAGGGACTGAAGCTTTCTTT. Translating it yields CASGFRPGTEAFF.

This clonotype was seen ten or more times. CDR3 sequence (DNA): TGTGCCAGCAGTGAGAAGGGGGGGACAGATACGCAGTATTTT. It is translated as CASSEKGGTDTQYF. The chain couples TRBV6-4 to TRBJ2-3; possibly TRBD2 for D (7 bases). CDR1 and CDR2 from the germline V gene are MRHNA and SNTAGT. The CDR3 totals 14 residues. Trimming took 3 bases from V and 3 from J, leaving 10 bases between them.

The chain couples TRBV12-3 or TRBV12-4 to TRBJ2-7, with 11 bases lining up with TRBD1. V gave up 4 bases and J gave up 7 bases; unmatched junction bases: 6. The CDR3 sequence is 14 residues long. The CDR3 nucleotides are TGTGCCAGCAGTTCCCAGGGGACAGGGGGGGAGCAGTACTTC. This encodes CASSSQGTGGEQYF.

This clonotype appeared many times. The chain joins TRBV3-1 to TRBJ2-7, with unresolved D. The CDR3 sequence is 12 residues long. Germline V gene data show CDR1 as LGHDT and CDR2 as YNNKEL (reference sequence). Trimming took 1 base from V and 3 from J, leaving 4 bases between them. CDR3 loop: CASSQGVYEQYF. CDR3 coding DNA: TGTGCCAGCAGCCAAGGAGTCTACGAGCAGTACTTC.

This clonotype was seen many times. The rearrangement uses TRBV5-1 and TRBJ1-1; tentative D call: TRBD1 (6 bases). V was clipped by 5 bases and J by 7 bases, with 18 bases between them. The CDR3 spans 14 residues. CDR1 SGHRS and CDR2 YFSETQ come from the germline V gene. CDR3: CASSISWGAVEAFF. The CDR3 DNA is TGCGCCAGCAGTATCTCGTGGGGGGCCGTTGAAGCTTTCTTT.